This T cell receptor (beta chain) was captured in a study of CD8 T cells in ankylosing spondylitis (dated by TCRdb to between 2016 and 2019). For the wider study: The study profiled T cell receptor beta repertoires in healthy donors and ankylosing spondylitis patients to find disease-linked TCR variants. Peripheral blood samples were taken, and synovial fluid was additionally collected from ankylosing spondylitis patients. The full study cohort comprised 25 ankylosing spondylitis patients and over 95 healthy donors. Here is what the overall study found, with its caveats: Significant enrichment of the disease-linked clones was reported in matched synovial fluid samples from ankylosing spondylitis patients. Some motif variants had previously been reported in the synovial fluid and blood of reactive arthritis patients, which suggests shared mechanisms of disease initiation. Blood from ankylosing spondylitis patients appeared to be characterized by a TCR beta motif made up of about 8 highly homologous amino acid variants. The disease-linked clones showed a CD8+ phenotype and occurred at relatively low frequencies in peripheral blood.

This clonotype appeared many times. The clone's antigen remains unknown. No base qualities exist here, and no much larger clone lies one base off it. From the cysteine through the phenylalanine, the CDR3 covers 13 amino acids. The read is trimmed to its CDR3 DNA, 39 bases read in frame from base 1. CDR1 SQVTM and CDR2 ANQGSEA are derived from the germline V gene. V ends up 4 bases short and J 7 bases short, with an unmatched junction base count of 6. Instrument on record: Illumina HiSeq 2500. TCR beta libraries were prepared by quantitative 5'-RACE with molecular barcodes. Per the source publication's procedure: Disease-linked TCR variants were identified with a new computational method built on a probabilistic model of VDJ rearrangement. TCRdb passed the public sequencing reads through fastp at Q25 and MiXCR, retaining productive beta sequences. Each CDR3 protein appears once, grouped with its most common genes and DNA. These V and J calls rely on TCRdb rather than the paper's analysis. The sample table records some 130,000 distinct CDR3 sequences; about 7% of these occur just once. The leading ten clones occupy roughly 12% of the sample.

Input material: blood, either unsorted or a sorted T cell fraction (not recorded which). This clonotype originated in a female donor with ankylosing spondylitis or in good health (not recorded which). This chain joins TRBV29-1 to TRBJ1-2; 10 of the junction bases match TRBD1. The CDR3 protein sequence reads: CSVGGDRGFGYTF. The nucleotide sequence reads TGCAGCGTTGGCGGGGACAGGGGATTTGGCTACACCTTC.